This T cell receptor (beta chain) was captured by sequencing in a study of blood T cell repertoires in COVID-19 (dated by TCRdb to about 2020). Looking at the study overall: The collaborator samples originated in the United States, Italy and Spain and spanned the acute and convalescent phases of COVID-19. The prospective study material was composed of cDNA or gDNA derived from T cells, B-cell-depleted T cells, or PBMCs. Deeply sampled blood TCRbeta repertoires from subjects exposed to, actively infected with, or recovered from COVID-19 were included in the dataset. A freely available public database, intended as a resource for researchers studying the immune response to SARS-CoV-2, is where the repertoires were released. The samples were drawn from the first 160 participants of the ongoing ImmuneRACE study and from 1,254 subjects provided by 6 global collaborators. The sample metadata nearly always contained a de-identified subject ID, COVID-19 status, age in years and sex. Where HLA class I and class II types were available, the types were taken from metadata supplied by the sample provider, not from assay-based typing. Overall study results and their limits: The amount of clinical and demographic metadata varied by source and participant and was provided uncurated.

For this clone: No cognate antigen has been identified for it. Base qualities are not recorded, but no much larger clone differs from it by a single base.

The CDR3 runs 16 residues from the cysteine to the phenylalanine. Only the CDR3 DNA stays, 48 bases, in frame from base 1. V has 0 bases trimmed and J has 3 bases trimmed; junction bases matching no gene number 3. The germline V gene yields SGHRS for CDR1 and YFSETQ for CDR2. TCRbeta CDR3 regions were amplified from genomic DNA using the immunoSEQ Assay, a bias-controlled multiplex PCR. On the authors' methods: Within the assay, amplification of reference gene primers was used to estimate how many nucleated cells each sample contained. To quantify the absolute abundance of each unique TCRbeta CDR3 rearrangement, sequence reads were collapsed and filtered. For each sample, productive Simpson clonality was calculated by taking the square root of Simpson's diversity index across productive rearrangements. TCRdb took over this immuneACCESS table, retaining in-frame rearrangements with V and J assigned. Such tables are incomplete; in checked studies, under half of the missing clones stem from an unresolved V gene, and the remainder is unexplained. D and trimming come from the DNA, and the V and J calls and clone size come from that table. This sample holds approximately 250,000 clones; around 83% were observed only once. Clones ranked in the top ten supply less than 2% of the sample.

Another Seattle source contributed samples from volunteer blood donors who had recovered from COVID-19. The collaborating institutions used their own protocols to collect whole blood in K2EDTA tubes. For TCRbeta analysis, collaborators shipped samples as frozen whole blood, isolated PBMCs, or DNA extracted from either of those sample types. The V and J genes are TRBV5-1 and TRBJ2-1; 10 of the junction bases match TRBD1. The material sequenced was peripheral blood. This clonotype was sampled from a woman aged 35 to 49 who had recovered from COVID-19. The sequence in DNA is TGCGCCAGCAGCTTGGAAGGGACAGGGGTCTACAATGAGCAGTTCTTC. The translation is CASSLEGTGVYNEQFF.